The 32 T cell receptor beta chains reported below all come from one sample, sequenced in a study of CD8 T cells in ankylosing spondylitis. Each CDR3 protein is one row after TCRdb ran MiXCR on the 5' RACE reads. The sample shows roughly 180,000 distinct CDR3 sequences, roughly 10% of them seen only once. The sequenced sample was blood, either unsorted or a sorted T cell fraction (not recorded which). Source of these receptors: a male donor with ankylosing spondylitis or in good health (not recorded which).

On this clonotype itself: This may arise from a read error, as a much more abundant clone is one base away. The chain has TRBV10-3 and TRBJ2-7, with TRBD2 identical over 12 bases. CDR1 and CDR2 from the germline V gene are ENHRY and SYGVKD. V trimming: 3 bases; J trimming: 6 bases; junction bases outside the gene matches: 6. The CDR3 length is 15 residues. The CDR3 bases are TGTGCCATCAGTGACACGACTAGCGGGAGTTGCGAGCAGTACTTC. It yields the protein CAISDTTSGSCEQYF.

This clonotype was counted ten times or more. The CDR3 DNA sequence: TGTGCCATCAGTGAGACACGGACAGGGAAAACCTACGAGCAGTACTTC. This sequence encodes CAISETRTGKTYEQYF. This chain uses TRBV10-3 with TRBJ2-7, with 8 positions matching TRBD1. V was clipped by 2 bases and J by 2 bases; unmatched bases: 8. In germline, CDR1 is ENHRY, CDR2 SYGVKD. The CDR3 contains 16 residues.

This clonotype has a count of ten or more. The V gene is TRBV7-7, the J gene TRBJ2-1; 8 bases fit TRBD2. CDR3 length equals 15 residues. V dropped 0 bases and J dropped 9; count of bases not matched to a gene: 7. Germline assignment: CDR1 SSHAT and CDR2 FNYEAQ (reference sequence). For the CDR3, the DNA is TGTGCCAGCAGCTTAGCGCCAGGACTAGCTGGTGAGCAGTTCTTC. This sequence encodes CASSLAPGLAGEQFF.

Here the CDR3 reads CASSLVGTGGDDSPLHF. Written as DNA, the CDR3 is TGCGCCAGCAGCTTGGTGGGGACAGGGGGCGATGATTCACCCCTCCACTTT. V and J are TRBV5-1 and TRBJ1-6; 12 bases are shared with TRBD1. Germline V gene data show CDR1 as SGHRS and CDR2 as YFSETQ. The V and J ends lost 0 bases and 8 bases, in that order; junction bases with no gene match: 6. CDR3 length: 17 amino acids.

The rearrangement joins TRBV7-8 to TRBJ2-7, with D perhaps TRBD1 or TRBD2 (5 bases each). The CDR3 totals 15 residues. Germline CDR1 and CDR2: SGHVS and FQNEAQ. V lost 0 bases and J lost 3, with 12 bases in between. CDR3 protein: CASSLARGLDYEQYF. DNA for the CDR3: TGTGCCAGCAGCTTAGCGAGGGGTTTGGACTACGAGCAGTACTTC.

In this sample, this clonotype turned up many times. V gene TRBV20-1 combines with J gene TRBJ2-7; D ambiguous. The germline V and J ends were trimmed by 4 bases and 0 bases, with 10 bases remaining between them. CDR1 and CDR2 from the germline V gene are DFQATT and SNEGSKA (reference sequence). This CDR3 contains 13 residues. CDR3 protein: CSATGPSSYEQYF. For the CDR3, the DNA is TGCAGTGCTACTGGCCCTTCCTCCTACGAGCAGTACTTC.

In this sample, this clonotype turned up many times. The CDR3 DNA reads as TGTGCCAGCAGTCCGTCGGACAGCAAAACCTACAATGAGCAGTTCTTC. Translation gives CASSPSDSKTYNEQFF. V is TRBV12-3 or TRBV12-4 and J is TRBJ2-1; a possible D gene is TRBD1 (6 bases). The CDR3 is 16 residues long. The V end was cut by 5 bases, the J end by 2 bases, with 16 bases between.

This chain connects TRBV18 to TRBJ2-2; weak D call: TRBD2 (5 bases). This CDR3 has 12 residues. The V and J ends lost 6 bases and 5 bases respectively, with 7 bases between them. The germline CDR1 and CDR2 sequences are KGHSH and LQKENI. Written as DNA, the CDR3 is TGTGCCAGCTCCGAGGGAACCGGGGAGCTGTTTTTT. Translation: CASSEGTGELFF. The full variable domain, completed using reference TRBV18 and TRBJ2-2, is NAGVMQNPRHLVRRRGQEARLRCSPMKGHSHVYWYRQLPEEGLKFMVYLQKENIIDESGMPKERFSAEFPKEGPSILRIQQVVRGDSAAYFCASSEGTGELFFGEGSRLTVL.

DNA for the CDR3: TGTGCCAGCAGCTTTTGGGATTACAGGGGGCACCTCCACTTT. It specifies CASSFWDYRGHLHF. The V gene is TRBV7-2, the J gene TRBJ1-6, with TRBD1 matching over 9 bases. V lost 3 bases to trimming and J lost 15 bases; unmatched junction nucleotides: 9. This CDR3 region has 14 residues. Germline V gene sequence: CDR1 SGHTA, CDR2 FQGNSA.

This clonotype turned up a few times. V usage is TRBV2 and J usage is TRBJ2-2; the match to TRBD2 covers 12 bases. The J segment lost 7 bases and the V segment lost 4 bases, leaving 7 bases of the junction unmatched. The CDR3 sequence is 16 residues long. CDR1 is SNHLY and CDR2 is FYNNEI in the germline V gene. CDR3 in DNA: TGTGCCAGCAGTGTACGACTAGCGGGGGTCTTCGGGGAGCTGTTTTTT. Translation gives CASSVRLAGVFGELFF. Variable domain in full (rest from reference TRBV2 and TRBJ2-2): EPEVTQTPSHQVTQMGQEVILRCVPISNHLYFYWYRQILGQKVEFLVSFYNNEISEKSEIFDDQFSVERPDGSNFTLKIRSTKLEDSAMYFCASSVRLAGVFGELFFGEGSRLTVL.

There are many counts of this clonotype. The chain has TRBV20-1 and TRBJ1-5; D is unclear. This CDR3 has 12 residues. Trimming took off 5 bases at V and 4 bases at J, with 9 bases between the two ends. Germline V gives CDR1 DFQATT, CDR2 SNEGSKA (reference sequence). In DNA, the CDR3 is TGCAGTGCTGGGCTAGGGAATCAGCCCCAGCATTTT. Its protein is CSAGLGNQPQHF.

This clonotype was counted at least ten times. The chain has TRBV12-3 or TRBV12-4 and TRBJ1-5; no clear D gene. The ends were cut back, 2 bases at V and 3 bases at J, with 11 bases in the middle. This CDR3 region has 15 residues. The CDR3, as DNA: TGTGCCAGCAGTTTAAGGTCAGCCTCCAATCAGCCCCAGCATTTT. Its translation is CASSLRSASNQPQHF.

This clonotype was seen repeatedly, ten times or more. The chain has TRBV29-1 and TRBJ2-5; 8 bases line up with TRBD1. Germline assignment: CDR1 SQVTM and CDR2 ANQGSEA. Trimming took 6 bases from V and 2 from J; bases not matched to a gene: 2. The CDR3 is made up of 12 amino acids. The CDR3 protein is CSVRQGQETQYF. CDR3 bases: TGCAGCGTCCGACAGGGGCAAGAGACCCAGTACTTC.

This clonotype was counted ten times or more. V gene TRBV3-1 combines with J gene TRBJ2-3; 13 nucleotides line up with TRBD2. This CDR3 region has 18 residues. The V segment lost 5 bases and the J segment 6 bases; nucleotides outside the gene matches: 14. CDR1 LGHDT and CDR2 YNNKEL come from the germline V gene (reference sequence). The CDR3 sequence is CASSGLAGDAGFTDTQYF. DNA for the CDR3: TGTGCCAGCAGCGGACTAGCGGGGGACGCGGGGTTTACCGATACGCAGTATTTT.

This clonotype was detected ten times or more. The chain couples TRBV14 to TRBJ1-1, with a tentative D call TRBD1 (5 bases). V lost 8 bases and J 1 base, leaving 5 bases between the germline ends. Looked up from germline, CDR1 is SGHDN and CDR2 is FVKESK. This CDR3 comprises 11 residues. The CDR3 nucleotides are TGTGCCAGCGGGGCGAACACTGAAGCTTTCTTT. It codes for CASGANTEAFF.

This clonotype was observed many times. The chain carries TRBV20-1 and TRBJ1-5, with 7 bases aligning to TRBD1. The CDR3 loop spans 13 amino acids. CDR1 and CDR2 from the germline V gene are DFQATT and SNEGSKA (reference sequence). J lost 6 bases, V lost 5 bases, and 7 bases had no gene match. As DNA, the CDR3 is TGCAGTGCTTCGACAGGGCTGGCTCAGCCCCAGCATTTT. Its protein product is CSASTGLAQPQHF.

This clonotype came up a few times. V and J are TRBV20-1 and TRBJ2-6, with 7 bases lining up with TRBD1. Germline-derived CDR1 and CDR2 are DFQATT and SNEGSKA (reference sequence). Trimming cost V 5 bases and J 0 bases; bases outside gene matches: 10. The CDR3 loop spans 17 amino acids. The CDR3 DNA reads as TGCAGTGCTCTGCCGGACAGGTCAAACTCTGGGGCCAACGTCCTGACTTTC. It specifies CSALPDRSNSGANVLTF.

This chain connects TRBV6-1 to TRBJ2-5, with D perhaps TRBD1 (6 bases). Germline V lookup: CDR1 MNHNS, CDR2 SASEGT. The CDR3 has 15 amino acids. The V end was cut by 6 bases, the J end by 1 base, with 15 bases between. In DNA, the CDR3 is TGTGCCAGCAGAAAAGCCAGACAGGTCCAAGAGACCCAGTACTTC. Its protein product is CASRKARQVQETQYF.

For this clonotype: A much larger clone sits a single nucleotide away, making a read error possible. The chain carries TRBV12-3 or TRBV12-4 and TRBJ2-1; TRBD2 agrees at 11 bases. The V gene end was trimmed by 0 bases and the J gene end by 10 bases; junction bases not matched to a gene: 8. The CDR3 covers 16 residues. In DNA, the CDR3 is TGTGCCAGCAGTTTAGCGTTGGGACTAGCGGCGGAAGAGCAGTTCTTC. Translating it yields CASSLALGLAAEEQFF.

This chain connects TRBV20-1 to TRBJ1-2; TRBD1 matches at 12 bases. This CDR3 is 16 amino acids long. CDR1 and CDR2 (germline): DFQATT, SNEGSKA (reference sequence). After removal of 3 bases from V and 3 bases from J, the junction contained 8 bases not matched to a gene. CDR3 nucleotides: TGCAGTGCTAGCGGGACAGGGGGCGAACCCGACTATGGCTACACCTTC. Protein sequence: CSASGTGGEPDYGYTF.

The chain uses TRBV7-8 and TRBJ1-5, with TRBD1 as a possible D gene (5 bases). Germline V CDR1 and CDR2: SGHVS, FQNEAQ. This CDR3 has 12 amino acids. With 5 bases removed from V and 7 bases from J, the gap between germline ends came to 9 bases. CDR3 bases: TGTGCCAGCAGCATCAGGGACCAGCCCCAGCATTTT. Amino acid sequence: CASSIRDQPQHF.

This clonotype was recorded at least ten times. The chain has TRBV4-3 and TRBJ2-2, with 8 bases lining up with TRBD1. CDR1 is LGHNA and CDR2 is YSLEER in the germline V gene. The length of the CDR3 is 17 residues. V shed 0 bases and J 6 bases; nucleotides not matched to a gene: 9. The CDR3 here is CASSQDSDRDLAGELFF. In DNA form, the CDR3 reads TGCGCCAGCAGCCAAGACTCGGACAGGGATCTGGCCGGGGAGCTGTTTTTT.

The sample holds a few counts of this clonotype. This chain uses TRBV7-8 with TRBJ2-7; D might be TRBD1 (5 bases). Trimming shortened V by 1 base and J by 3 bases, and 10 bases separated the two germline ends. Germline V CDR1 and CDR2: SGHVS, FQNEAQ. This CDR3 is 14 amino acids long. The CDR3 sequence: CASSLGKRGYEQYF. CDR3 bases: TGTGCCAGCAGCTTAGGTAAAAGGGGCTACGAGCAGTACTTC.

The chain carries TRBV6-1 and TRBJ2-6; no reliable D call. With 10 bases removed from V and 4 bases from J, the gap between germline ends came to 17 bases. The CDR3 has 15 residues. Germline assignment: CDR1 MNHNS and CDR2 SASEGT. The CDR3 bases are TGTGCCACCCCTCTGGTGAAAGAAGGGGCCAACGTCCTGACTTTC. It is translated as CATPLVKEGANVLTF.

Ten or more counts support this clonotype. The chain has TRBV5-1 and TRBJ2-7; D remains ambiguous. Germline V CDR1 and CDR2: SGHRS, YFSETQ. The CDR3 has 13 amino acids. V lost 3 bases to trimming and J lost 3 bases, with 10 bases between them. CDR3 loop: CASSSGPSYEQYF. The CDR3 nucleotides are TGCGCCAGCAGCTCTGGACCCAGCTACGAGCAGTACTTC. Full variable domain (rest looked up from reference TRBV5-1 and TRBJ2-7): KAGVTQTPRYLIKTRGQQVTLSCSPISGHRSVSWYQQTPGQGLQFLFEYFSETQRNKGNFPGRFSGRQFSNSRSEMNVSTLELGDSALYLCASSSGPSYEQYFGPGTRLTVT.

This clonotype was detected a few times. This sequence joins TRBV7-2 and TRBJ2-1; 7 bases fit TRBD2. The CDR3 sequence is 16 residues long. Germline CDR1 is SGHTA and CDR2 is FQGNSA. V lost 5 bases and J lost 4; bases outside the gene matches: 11. The CDR3 nucleotides read TGTGCCAGCAGCAAGGGGAGGGACTTCCGATACAATGAGCAGTTCTTC. This gives the protein CASSKGRDFRYNEQFF.

The chain uses TRBV6-1 and TRBJ2-7, with D possibly being TRBD1 (6 bases). Germline V gives CDR1 MNHNS, CDR2 SASEGT. The CDR3 has 16 residues. Trimming shortened V by 6 bases and J by 4 bases, and 22 bases separated the two germline ends. CDR3: CASREDGAGQYYEQYF. The CDR3 DNA sequence: TGTGCCAGCAGAGAGGACGGGGCTGGACAGTATTACGAGCAGTACTTC.

The chain links TRBV27 to TRBJ1-5, with 9 bases fitting TRBD1. The CDR3 consists of 18 residues. The V segment lost 3 bases and the J segment 1 base; nucleotides outside the gene matches: 10. Germline CDR1 MNHEY, CDR2 SMNVEV (reference sequence). The CDR3 nucleotides are TGTGCCAGCAGTTTCCGTCGGGGACAGGGAGGGAGCAATCAGCCCCAGCATTTT. Protein sequence: CASSFRRGQGGSNQPQHF.

The chain links TRBV12-3 or TRBV12-4 to TRBJ1-1; D call uncertain. V was shortened by 8 bases and J by 0 bases, with 10 bases between the two germline ends. The length of the CDR3 is 13 residues. The CDR3 bases are TGTGCCAGCGTGGGTGAGATGAACACTGAAGCTTTCTTT. Translated: CASVGEMNTEAFF.

This clonotype has a count of ten or more. This chain uses TRBV9 with TRBJ1-4; D gene ambiguous. CDR1 is SGDLS and CDR2 is YYNGEE in the germline V gene. The CDR3 length is 15 residues. V lost 2 bases, J lost 0 bases, and 8 bases lay in between. CDR3 DNA: TGTGCCAGCAGCGTCGGACCGGCAACTAATGAAAAACTGTTTTTT. It translates to CASSVGPATNEKLFF.

There are many counts of this clonotype. The chain recombines TRBV12-3 or TRBV12-4 with TRBJ2-7; 7 bases are shared with TRBD1. The CDR3 consists of 14 residues. J gave up 2 bases and V 4 bases, and 5 bases lay outside the gene matches. The CDR3, as DNA: TGTGCCAGCAGTTCTGGGACAGTAGCCTACGAGCAGTACTTC. Its protein is CASSSGTVAYEQYF.

This clonotype was detected a few times. The chain employs TRBV27 and TRBJ2-7; either TRBD1 or TRBD2 may fit D (5 bases each). Trimming took off 6 bases at V and 9 bases at J, with 24 bases between the two ends. The CDR3 runs to 15 residues. Germline CDR1 and CDR2: MNHEY and SMNVEV (reference sequence). The CDR3 sequence: CASRALGRPYEGQYF. The CDR3 coding sequence is TGTGCCAGCAGGGCGTTGGGACGGCCCTACGAGGGGCAGTACTTC.